The 2 T cell receptor beta chains presented below share a single source sample, sequenced in a study of T cell changes during pregnancy in multiple sclerosis. The protocol was immunoSEQ multiplex PCR, while the TCRdb copy is restricted to in-frame clones and leaves out a portion. The sample includes tens of thousands of clones, around 90% of them seen just once. Sequenced material: CD4+ T cells from peripheral blood mononuclear cells, taken before pregnancy. Receptors were obtained from a female donor with multiple sclerosis, enrolled in a pregnancy study.

V is TRBV7-7 and J is TRBJ2-5, with 11 bases lining up with TRBD2. The CDR3 runs 14 residues. Trimming removed 5 bases from V and 4 bases from J; junction bases left unmatched: 3. Germline V gene sequence: CDR1 SSHAT, CDR2 FNYEAQ (reference sequence). This CDR3 reads CASSPGLAGETQYF. As DNA, the CDR3 is TGTGCCAGCAGCCCCGGACTAGCGGGAGAGACCCAGTACTTC.

The rearrangement links TRBV6-1 to TRBJ1-1; 10 nucleotides match TRBD1. With 4 bases clipped from V and 4 bases from J, the junction kept 6 bases outside the gene matches. CDR3 length equals 15 residues. Per germline, CDR1 MNHNS and CDR2 SASEGT. CDR3 sequence: CASSALTGGSTEAFF. The CDR3 bases are TGTGCCAGCAGTGCCTTGACAGGGGGCAGCACTGAAGCTTTCTTT.